A single T cell receptor (beta chain) is shown here with its context. Its target is not known. Study processing details: Counting gave a median of roughly 100,000 TCRs per sample, with values ranging from 23,224 to 690,600. TCRdb redid the calling of the RACE reads with MiXCR, one entry per CDR3 protein. Here the V and J calls rest on TCRdb's processing, not on the authors' analysis. The table includes under 300,000 distinct CDR3 sequences, around 7.3% detected once. The sample belongs to a study of human T cells and chemical hapten exposure. Study at large: Patches with 0.01% DPC went on the upper back, and the tests were read at 6 days. General observations from the study: There were significantly more large CDR3 similarity clusters among expanded TCRs than among controls.

This CDR3 has 12 residues. V lost 4 bases to trimming and J lost 1 base, with 6 bases between them. Per the germline V gene, CDR1 is DFQATT and CDR2 is SNEGSKA (reference sequence). Indicated time point: pre-sensitization, week 0. Noted treatment: therapeutic diphenylcyclopropenone sensitization with weekly scalp DPC. This clonotype was obtained from a man aged 18 to 29 with alopecia areata. Some clones in this sample may be carry-over from other donors' samples. The sequences come from whole blood, collected in connection with sensitization to the hapten diphenylcyclopropenone (DPC). This rearrangement joins TRBV20-1 to TRBJ2-3; D remains unclear. Written as DNA, the CDR3 is TGCAGTGCTAATAAGGGCACAGATACGCAGTATTTT. Amino acid sequence: CSANKGTDTQYF.